The 9 T cell receptor beta chains given below trace back to one sample, sequenced in a study of early T cells in non-severe SARS-CoV-2 infection. Using its own MiXCR run on the 5' RACE reads, TCRdb lists one record per CDR3 protein. The sample lists 37,000 or so distinct CDR3 sequences; around 6.1% were seen once. The sequenced sample was whole blood. The receptors were gathered from an adult who was a healthcare worker with PCR-confirmed SARS-CoV-2 infection or an uninfected control (not recorded which).

Worth noting for this clonotype: A single base separates this from a much larger clone, so it may be a read error. This CDR3 is missing its conserved last phenylalanine or tryptophan, likely due to a read error. This sequence joins TRBV4-3 and TRBJ1-2; perhaps TRBD1 as D (5 bases). The CDR3 spans 15 residues. Trimming stripped 0 bases from V and 4 bases from J, with 12 bases between. Germline assignment: CDR1 LGHNA and CDR2 YSLEER. The CDR3 nucleotides are TGCGCCAGCAGCCAAGATCTGGACGGGGGCTATGGCTACACCCTC. Its protein product is CASSQDLDGGYGYTL.

This clonotype has only a few counts. The V and J genes are TRBV5-1 and TRBJ2-5; 7 nucleotides align to TRBD2. Germline CDR1 and CDR2: SGHRS and YFSETQ. V trimming: 5 bases; J trimming: 2 bases; junction bases outside the gene matches: 9. The CDR3 has 15 residues. DNA of the CDR3: TGCGCCAGCAGTCCTACAAGCGGGGAACAAGAGACCCAGTACTTC. Translating it yields CASSPTSGEQETQYF.

This chain connects TRBV12-3 or TRBV12-4 to TRBJ1-5, with D possibly matching TRBD1 (6 bases). The V gene lost 7 bases and the J gene lost 7 bases, with 23 bases spanning the gap. CDR3 length equals 16 residues. The DNA of the CDR3 is TGTGCCAGCACTGCCAGGGGCGCGGGCGGGCGCCAGCCCCAGCATTTT. Translation gives CASTARGAGGRQPQHF.

This clonotype was counted ten times or more. The chain joins TRBV20-1 to TRBJ2-7; D could derive from TRBD1 or TRBD2 (5 bases each). CDR1 DFQATT and CDR2 SNEGSKA come from the germline V gene (reference sequence). Trimming left V 5 bases short and J 1 base short, with 12 bases between. The CDR3 is 13 amino acids. The CDR3 bases are TGCAGTGCTCCACAGGACTCGTCCTACGAGCAGTACTTC. Its translation is CSAPQDSSYEQYF.

In its sample, this clonotype was seen many times. The chain recombines TRBV10-3 with TRBJ2-7; 8 bases match TRBD1. The CDR3 runs 10 residues. Per germline, CDR1 ENHRY and CDR2 SYGVKD. V was pared by 10 bases and J by 8 bases, with 4 bases of the junction left unmatched. CDR3 nucleotide sequence: TGTGCCACGGGACAGGACAAGCAGTACTTC. It yields the protein CATGQDKQYF.

In its sample, this clonotype was seen many times. This chain joins TRBV20-1 and TRBJ2-2; 10 bases are a match to TRBD2. Germline CDR1 DFQATT, CDR2 SNEGSKA (reference sequence). The trim removed 1 base at V and 5 bases at J, leaving 7 bases unmatched. The CDR3 length is 16 residues. CDR3 sequence reads: CSARASGGTWTGELFF. In DNA, the CDR3 is TGCAGTGCTAGAGCTAGCGGGGGAACATGGACCGGGGAGCTGTTTTTT.

The chain links TRBV5-1 to TRBJ2-2; the D gene is possibly TRBD2 (6 bases). Trimming removed 1 base from V and 4 bases from J, with 11 bases in between. The germline V gene encodes CDR1 SGHRS and CDR2 YFSETQ. The length of the CDR3 is 15 residues. CDR3 protein: CASSLWLASTGELFF. CDR3 nucleotide sequence: TGCGCCAGCAGCTTGTGGCTAGCGAGCACCGGGGAGCTGTTTTTT.

This clonotype was found many times. The chain recombines TRBV5-5 with TRBJ2-3; 10 bases align to TRBD2. Looked up from germline, CDR1 is SGHKS and CDR2 is YYEKEE (reference sequence). Germline trimming cut 4 bases from V and 7 bases from J; bases unmatched to any gene: 9. This CDR3 is 15 amino acids long. The CDR3 bases are TGTGCCAGCAGCCCCCAGCGGGAGGGTTTTAATACGCAGTATTTT. Its translation: CASSPQREGFNTQYF.

The V gene is TRBV28, the J gene TRBJ2-1; 12 bases map to TRBD2. Germline CDR1 and CDR2: MDHEN and SYDVKM. Trimming at V came to 5 bases and at J to 0 bases, leaving 5 bases not matched to a gene. The CDR3 spans 17 residues. The CDR3 DNA reads TGTGCCAGCAGTCCCGGACTAGCGGGATACTCCTACAATGAGCAGTTCTTC. Translated: CASSPGLAGYSYNEQFF.